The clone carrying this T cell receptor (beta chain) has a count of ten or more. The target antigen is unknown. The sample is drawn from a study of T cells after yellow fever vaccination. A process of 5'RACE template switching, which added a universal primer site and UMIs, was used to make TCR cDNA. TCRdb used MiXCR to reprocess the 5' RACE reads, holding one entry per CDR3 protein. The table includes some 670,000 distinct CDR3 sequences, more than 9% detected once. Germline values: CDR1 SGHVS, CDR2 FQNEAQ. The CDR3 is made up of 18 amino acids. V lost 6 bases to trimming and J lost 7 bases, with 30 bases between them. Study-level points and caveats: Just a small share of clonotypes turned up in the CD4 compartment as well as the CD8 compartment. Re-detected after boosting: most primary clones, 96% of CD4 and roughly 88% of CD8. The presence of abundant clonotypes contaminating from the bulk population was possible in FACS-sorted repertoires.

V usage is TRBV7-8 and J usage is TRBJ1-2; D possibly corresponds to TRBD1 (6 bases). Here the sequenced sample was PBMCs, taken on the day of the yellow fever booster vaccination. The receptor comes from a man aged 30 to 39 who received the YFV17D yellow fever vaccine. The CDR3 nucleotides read TGTGCCAGCAGTGACCTGACAGGAGGGCCCTCGGCCGGGAGTGGCTACACCTTC. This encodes CASSDLTGGPSAGSGYTF.